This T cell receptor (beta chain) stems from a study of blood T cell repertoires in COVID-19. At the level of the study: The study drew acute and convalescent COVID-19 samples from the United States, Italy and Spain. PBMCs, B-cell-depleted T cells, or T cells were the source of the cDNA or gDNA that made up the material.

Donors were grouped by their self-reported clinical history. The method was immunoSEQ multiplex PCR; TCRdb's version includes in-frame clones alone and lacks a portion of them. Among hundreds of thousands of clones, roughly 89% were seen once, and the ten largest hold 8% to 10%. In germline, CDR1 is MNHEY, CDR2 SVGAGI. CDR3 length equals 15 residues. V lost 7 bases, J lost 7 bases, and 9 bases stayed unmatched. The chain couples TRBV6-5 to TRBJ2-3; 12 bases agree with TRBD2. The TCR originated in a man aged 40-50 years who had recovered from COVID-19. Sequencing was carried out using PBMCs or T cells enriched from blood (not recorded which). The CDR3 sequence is CASTLTSGGANTQYF. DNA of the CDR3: TGTGCCAGCACCCTGACTAGCGGGGGCGCTAATACGCAGTATTTT.